This T cell receptor beta chain was sequenced for a study of blood T cell repertoires in COVID-19. Study in general: Samples taken during acute and convalescent COVID-19 were collected in the United States, Italy and Spain.

The age range of participants was about 18 to 90 years, with residence in about two dozen US areas. All recovered Cohort 3 donors got two negative PCRs, got clearance, or saw symptom resolution. CDR1 MNHEY and CDR2 SVGEGT come from the germline V gene. V was pared by 2 bases and J by 4 bases, with 2 bases of the junction left unmatched. The CDR3 runs 14 residues. How the authors handled the data: From reference gene primer amplification, estimates of nucleated cell counts were derived. Method: immunoSEQ multiplex PCR; TCRdb's copy keeps in-frame clones and lacks some. V and J calls and clone size are given by that table; D and trimming were obtained from the DNA. This sample has roughly 330,000 clones, with about 90% found just once.

The sequenced sample consisted of PBMCs or T cells enriched from blood (not recorded which). The V call is TRBV6-2 or TRBV6-3, the J call TRBJ1-2, with TRBD1 matching 9 bases. This clonotype originated in a woman in her thirties who had recovered from COVID-19. The CDR3 is CASSYGQGPYGYTF. The CDR3 DNA reads TGTGCCAGCAGTTACGGACAGGGGCCCTATGGCTACACCTTC.